The rows below give T cell receptor beta chains drawn from one sample of a study of T cells in Graves' hyperthyroidism and ophthalmopathy. TCRdb processed the multiplex PCR reads anew with MiXCR; each CDR3 protein has one entry. The sample holds more than 550,000 distinct CDR3 sequences; under 20% are singletons and the top ten take 16%. The sample taken for sequencing was blood. All receptors come from a woman between 50 and 59 years old with Graves' hyperthyroidism that later progressed to Graves' ophthalmopathy. CDR3s include the opening cysteine and the closing phenylalanine or tryptophan. D genes are given only for firm matches. Clone size, where shown, is once, few, many, or a class for clones that have expanded.

J	V	size	D	length	CDR3	DNA
TRBJ1-2	TRBV6-1	-	-	17	CASTRWSSKPSNYGYTF	TGTGCCAGCACAAGGTGGTCCTCAAAGCCTTCTAACTATGGCTACACCTTC
TRBJ2-7	TRBV5-4	-	-	14	CASSAPASPYEQYF	TGTGCCAGCAGCGCCCCGGCGAGCCCCTACGAGCAGTACTTC
TRBJ1-1	TRBV3-1	many	TRBD1	13	CASSVQGGTEAFF	TGTGCCAGCAGCGTGCAGGGGGGTACTGAAGCTTTCTTT
TRBJ1-2	TRBV7-7	many	-	12	CASSPYRVGYTF	TGTGCTAGCAGTCCTTACAGGGTTGGCTACACCTTC
TRBJ2-7	TRBV2	few	TRBD2	13	CASSERGVYEQYF	TGTGCCAGCAGTGAGCGGGGGGTTTACGAGCAGTACTTC
TRBJ2-5	TRBV9	many	-	15	CASTGGAGPQETQYF	TGTGCCAGCACGGGGGGCGCCGGACCCCAAGAGACCCAGTACTTC
TRBJ2-1	TRBV18	many	-	13	CASSPQLDGEQFF	TGTGCCAGCTCACCACAGTTAGACGGTGAGCAGTTCTTC
TRBJ2-5	TRBV14	-	TRBD1	15	CASSQDRGPQETQYF	TGTGCCAGCAGCCAAGATAGGGGGCCCCAAGAGACCCAGTACTTC
TRBJ1-2	TRBV9	few	-	15	CASSVALGTNYGYTF	TGTGCCAGCAGCGTAGCCCTGGGAACTAACTATGGCTACACCTTC
TRBJ2-7	TRBV6-1	many	-	14	CASKKDGATYEQYF	TGTGCCAGCAAAAAGGACGGAGCCACCTACGAGCAGTACTTC
TRBJ2-1	TRBV11-2	many	-	13	CASSTGPPNEQFF	TGTGCCAGCAGCACGGGGCCACCCAATGAGCAGTTCTTC
TRBJ2-7	TRBV12-3/TRBV12-4	many	-	14	CASTWGPGPYEQYF	TGTGCCAGCACCTGGGGCCCAGGGCCCTACGAGCAGTACTTC
TRBJ2-3	TRBV7-8	many	-	16	CASSLSTPRGTDTQYF	TGTGCCAGCAGCTTATCCACCCCTCGGGGCACAGATACGCAGTATTTT
TRBJ1-4	TRBV20-1	many	-	16	CSAPEMGQGTNEKLFF	TGCAGTGCTCCCGAGATGGGGCAGGGAACTAATGAAAAACTGTTTTTT
TRBJ1-4	TRBV7-9	few	TRBD1	16	CASSLAGTGSGEKLFF	TGTGCCAGCAGCTTAGCGGGGACAGGATCGGGTGAAAAACTGTTTTTT
TRBJ2-7	TRBV28	many	TRBD1	17	CASSLCVRDRGAYEQYF	TGTGCCAGCAGTTTATGCGTACGGGACAGGGGCGCCTACGAGCAGTACTTC
TRBJ2-3	TRBV20-1	-	-	16	CSASGDSGDTNWTQYF	TGCAGTGCTAGCGGAGATAGCGGTGATACTAATTGGACGCAGTATTTT
TRBJ2-2	TRBV20-1	many	TRBD2	16	CSARSGGASRTGELFF	TGCAGTGCTCGTAGCGGGGGGGCTTCCCGGACCGGGGAGCTGTTTTTT
TRBJ2-1	TRBV20-1	many	-	16	CSALPSRRGPSDEQFF	TGCAGTGCACTGCCCAGCAGGAGGGGTCCTAGCGATGAGCAGTTCTTC
TRBJ2-1	TRBV11-3	many	TRBD2	15	CASSLRLAGRDEQFF	TGTGCCAGCAGCTTAAGGCTAGCGGGGAGGGATGAGCAGTTCTTC
TRBJ2-1	TRBV18	-	-	15	CASLFDGVIHNEQFF	TGTGCCAGCTTATTCGACGGGGTAATCCACAATGAGCAGTTCTTC
TRBJ2-3	TRBV12-3/TRBV12-4	many	-	15	CASSTQSGSTDTQYF	TGTGCCAGCAGCACCCAGAGCGGTAGCACAGATACGCAGTATTTT
TRBJ1-1	TRBV3-1	-	-	15	CASSQVGAGGTEAFF	TGTGCCAGCAGCCAAGTAGGAGCGGGGGGCACTGAAGCTTTCTTT
TRBJ2-7	TRBV6-6	-	-	14	CASSYSNQGYEQYF	TGTGCCAGCAGTTACTCGAATCAGGGCTACGAGCAGTACTTC
TRBJ2-7	TRBV30	many	-	12	CAWSVSHYEQYF	TGTGCCTGGAGTGTCAGCCACTACGAGCAGTACTTC
TRBJ1-4	TRBV11-2	many	-	15	CASAMAGLLNEKLFF	TGTGCCAGCGCCATGGCCGGACTCCTCAATGAAAAACTGTTTTTT
TRBJ2-1	TRBV27	few	TRBD2	15	CASSFSGGRYNEQFF	TGTGCCAGCAGTTTCAGCGGGGGGCGCTACAATGAGCAGTTCTTC
TRBJ1-2	TRBV11-2	-	-	14	CASSLFVGGYGYTF	TGTGCCAGCAGCCTCTTTGTAGGGGGCTATGGCTACACCTTC
TRBJ2-1	TRBV27	-	TRBD2	15	CASSGGTSGRTEQFF	TGTGCCAGCAGCGGGGGGACTAGCGGGAGGACTGAGCAGTTCTTC
TRBJ1-4	TRBV7-9	few	-	14	CASSLQGLGEKLFF	TGTGCCAGCAGCTTACAGGGGCTGGGTGAAAAACTGTTTTTT
TRBJ2-1	TRBV6-1	many	TRBD1	15	CASKQDRISYNEQFF	TGTGCCAGCAAACAGGACAGGATCTCCTACAATGAGCAGTTCTTC
TRBJ1-3	TRBV4-1	few	TRBD1	18	CASSQPGTGGLSGNTIYF	TGCGCCAGCAGCCAACCCGGGACAGGGGGACTTTCTGGAAACACCATATATTTT
TRBJ2-3	TRBV5-1	many	TRBD2	15	CASSSIAGGPDTQYF	TGCGCCAGCAGCTCGATAGCGGGGGGGCCTGATACGCAGTATTTT
TRBJ1-4	TRBV18	-	-	12	CASSRPQEKLFF	TGTGCCAGCTCACGACCCCAGGAAAAACTGTTTTTT
TRBJ2-3	TRBV2	many	-	15	CASSVRGMGTDTQYF	TGTGCCAGCAGTGTTCGGGGGATGGGCACAGATACGCAGTATTTT
TRBJ2-3	TRBV14	-	TRBD2	17	CASSQLAGATSTDTQYF	TGTGCCAGCAGCCAACTAGCGGGGGCCACAAGCACAGATACGCAGTATTTT
TRBJ2-1	TRBV11-2	few	-	17	CASSLGLPGYPYNEQFF	TGTGCCAGCAGCTTAGGTCTACCGGGATACCCCTACAATGAGCAGTTCTTC
TRBJ1-2	TRBV5-6	few	-	12	CASRSGALGYTF	TGTGCCAGCAGGTCAGGGGCCCTTGGCTACACCTTC
TRBJ2-3	TRBV20-1	-	-	15	CSARDLDRATGTQYF	TGCAGTGCTAGAGATTTAGACCGAGCCACAGGTACGCAGTATTTT
TRBJ2-1	TRBV19	few	-	18	CASSIKPAGPPPIHEQFF	TGTGCCAGTAGTATTAAACCTGCCGGGCCACCTCCAATCCATGAGCAGTTCTTC
TRBJ2-3	TRBV19	few	-	16	CASSLGTLSSTDTQYF	TGTGCCAGTAGTCTCGGGACTCTCTCTAGCACAGATACGCAGTATTTT
TRBJ2-7	TRBV11-2	few	TRBD2	16	CASSPGLRGATYEQYF	TGTGCCAGCAGCCCCGGGTTGCGGGGGGCAACCTACGAGCAGTACTTC
TRBJ2-5	TRBV20-1	few	TRBD2	17	CSAEKNSGLAVQETQYF	TGCAGTGCTGAAAAGAACTCGGGACTAGCGGTTCAAGAGACCCAGTACTTC
TRBJ2-3	TRBV15	-	TRBD2	17	CATSRDRASGSEDTQYF	TGTGCCACCAGCAGAGATCGGGCTAGCGGGAGTGAAGATACGCAGTATTTT
TRBJ2-1	TRBV4-1	few	TRBD1	15	CASSPRDSGANEQFF	TGCGCCAGCAGCCCCCGGGACAGTGGGGCCAATGAGCAGTTCTTC
TRBJ2-7	TRBV12-3/TRBV12-4	many	TRBD1	13	CASRRTGNYEQYF	TGTGCCAGCAGACGGACAGGGAACTACGAGCAGTACTTC
TRBJ2-1	TRBV7-9	-	-	15	CASSNSGTSYNEQFF	TGTGCCAGCAGTAATTCAGGGACATCCTACAATGAGCAGTTCTTC
TRBJ2-1	TRBV20-1	-	-	14	CSARVGRAASEQFF	TGCAGTGCTAGAGTTGGGCGGGCGGCAAGTGAGCAGTTCTTC
TRBJ2-1	TRBV9	few	TRBD2	15	CASSVVTGGYNEQFF	TGTGCCAGCAGCGTTGTAACGGGGGGGTACAATGAGCAGTTCTTC
TRBJ2-1	TRBV6-1	-	TRBD2	14	CASRTSGGGGEQFF	TGTGCCAGCAGGACTAGCGGGGGGGGGGGTGAGCAGTTCTTC
TRBJ2-3	TRBV20-1	few	-	11	CSARTADTQYF	TGCAGTGCTAGGACTGCAGATACGCAGTATTTT
TRBJ2-2	TRBV7-8	many	-	14	CASSLAPNTGELFF	TGTGCCAGCAGCTTAGCGCCCAACACCGGGGAGCTGTTTTTT
TRBJ1-2	TRBV5-1	many	-	15	CASSRQQAESYGYTF	TGCGCCAGCAGCAGGCAGCAAGCTGAAAGCTATGGCTACACCTTC
TRBJ1-2	TRBV6-1	many	-	14	CASSTDTAHYGYTF	TGTGCCAGCAGTACTGACACAGCTCACTATGGCTACACCTTC
TRBJ1-5	TRBV12-3/TRBV12-4	-	TRBD1	13	CASSRQGAQPQHF	TGTGCCAGCAGTCGACAGGGGGCCCAGCCCCAGCATTTT